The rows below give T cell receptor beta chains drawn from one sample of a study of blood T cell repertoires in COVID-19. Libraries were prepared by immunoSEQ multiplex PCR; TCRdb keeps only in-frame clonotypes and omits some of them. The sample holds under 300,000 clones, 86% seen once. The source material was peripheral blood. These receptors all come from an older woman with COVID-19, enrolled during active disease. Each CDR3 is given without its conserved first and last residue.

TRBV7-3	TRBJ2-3	ASSFVGGGTDTQY
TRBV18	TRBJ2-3	ASRSGGSTDTQY
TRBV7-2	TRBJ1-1	ASSLAWQDTEAF
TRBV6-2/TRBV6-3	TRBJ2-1	ASSSTGLRQF
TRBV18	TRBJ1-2	ASSPNGFGGYT
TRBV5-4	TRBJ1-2	ASSQGTVSNYGYT
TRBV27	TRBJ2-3	ASSFVGGAGDTQY
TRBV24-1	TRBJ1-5	ATSDIGAGEQPQH
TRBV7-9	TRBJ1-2	ASSPGGARGYT
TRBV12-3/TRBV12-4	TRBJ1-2	ASSFSGGLST
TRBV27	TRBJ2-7	ASSLFVGTSSPYEQY
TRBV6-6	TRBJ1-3	ASSSPAQAGNTIY
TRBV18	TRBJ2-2	ASSAPGQGTTGELF
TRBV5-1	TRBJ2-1	ASSRLAGSSYNEQF
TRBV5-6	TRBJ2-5	ASSLERAGRETQY
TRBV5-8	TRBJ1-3	ASSLGTGRGNTIY
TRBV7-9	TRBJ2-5	ATEEGRGLQETQY
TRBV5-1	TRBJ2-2	ASRLGEPNTGELF
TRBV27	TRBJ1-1	ASSFTGMNTEAF
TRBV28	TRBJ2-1	ASTTDSYNEQF
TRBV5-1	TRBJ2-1	ASSSPGGAYNEQF
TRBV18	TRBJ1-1	ASSPTAMNTEAF
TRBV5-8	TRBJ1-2	ASGNLRQGVEGYT
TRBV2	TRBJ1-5	ASRGQGSGQPQH
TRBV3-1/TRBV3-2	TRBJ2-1	ASSRRGPRTFNEQF
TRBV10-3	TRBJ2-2	AISESGTTNTGELF
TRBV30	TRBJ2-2	AWSGGQGAGTGELF
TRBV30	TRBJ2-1	AWSRSPDRSKSEQF
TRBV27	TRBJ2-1	ASSPEAGGSYNEQF
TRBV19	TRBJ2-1	ASTISRAFYNEQF